This TCR beta chain is drawn from a study of cytomegalovirus exposure and HLA in healthy donors. Study information: Genotyping showed around 80% of about 370 donors falling in the Caucasian-associated ancestry cluster.

Study observations and caveats: Most observed TCR sequences were rare, whereas some public TCRs were detected in many donors.

Primers for the PCR totalled 60 Vbeta and 13 Jbeta. Some clones are missing from TCRdb's copy, which holds only in-frame ones; the method was immunoSEQ multiplex PCR. The sample has about 73,000 clones; 75% are singletons. This clone was observed a few times. Its specificity is unknown. The sequencing sample was made of PBMCs. The TCR sequence derives from a man between 65 and 80 years old in good health and CMV-seronegative.

The chain's CDR3 is CASSLASRVNTEAFF. DNA for the CDR3: TGTGCCAGCAGTTTGGCTTCCAGGGTGAACACTGAAGCTTTCTTT. This rearrangement joins TRBV6-5 to TRBJ1-1, with a tentative D call TRBD1 (5 bases). V was trimmed by 4 bases and J by 0 bases, leaving 12 bases between them. Germline CDR1 MNHEY, CDR2 SVGAGI. The CDR3 spans 15 residues.